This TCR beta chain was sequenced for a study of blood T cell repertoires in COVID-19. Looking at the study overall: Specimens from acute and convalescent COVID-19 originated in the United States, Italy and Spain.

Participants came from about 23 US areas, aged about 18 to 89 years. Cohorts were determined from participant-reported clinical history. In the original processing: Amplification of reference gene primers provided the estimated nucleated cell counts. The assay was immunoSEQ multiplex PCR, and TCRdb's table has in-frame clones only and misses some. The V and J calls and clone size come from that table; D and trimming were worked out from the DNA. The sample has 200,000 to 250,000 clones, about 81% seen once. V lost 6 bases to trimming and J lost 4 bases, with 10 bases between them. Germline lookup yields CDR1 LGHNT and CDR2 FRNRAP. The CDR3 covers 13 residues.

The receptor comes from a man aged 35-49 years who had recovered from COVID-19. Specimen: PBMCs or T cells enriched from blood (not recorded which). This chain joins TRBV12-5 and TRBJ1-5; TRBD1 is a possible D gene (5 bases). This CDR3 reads CASGLTENQPQHF. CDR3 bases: TGTGCTAGTGGCCTGACAGAAAATCAGCCCCAGCATTTT.